This TCR beta chain came from a study of blood T cells in healthy people across ages. Using a J-beta primer mix together with a sample-barcoded 5' primer, a second PCR was run for roughly 6 to 11 cycles. TCRdb processed the 5' RACE reads anew with MiXCR; each CDR3 protein has one entry. The table includes about 1.8 million distinct CDR3 sequences, just under 50% detected once. Study-wide results and caveats: Estimates of diversity drawn from one million T cells were considered underestimates.

Note on this clonotype: The target antigen is unknown.

Input material: blood. The clonotype originates from a woman in her forties in good health.

The DNA of the CDR3 is TGTGCCAGCAGTTACAACCCCCTACTAGCGGGGCCGACAGATACGCAGTATTTT. This codes for CASSYNPLLAGPTDTQYF. This rearrangement joins TRBV6-5 to TRBJ2-3; 10 nucleotides line up with TRBD2. This CDR3 has 18 amino acids. V gave up 2 bases and J gave up 3 bases; unmatched junction bases: 11. The germline V gene encodes CDR1 MNHEY and CDR2 SVGAGI.